This T cell receptor beta chain was captured in a study of CD4+ T cells in melanoma. General observations from the study: Reportedly, melanoma neoantigen-specific CD4+ T cells showed varied differentiation states. CD8+ T cell, macrophage and B cell function reportedly correlated with neoantigen-specific CD4+ T cells.

The germline V gene has CDR1 SEHNR and CDR2 FQNEAQ (reference sequence). The CDR3 consists of 15 residues. V was trimmed by 5 bases and J by 9 bases, leaving 17 bases between them. Comments on this clone: Antigen unknown.

The table came from immunoSEQ multiplex PCR; TCRdb's copy has only in-frame clones and leaves some out. The table has more than 3,500 clones, 60% to 75% seen once. The chain couples TRBV7-9 to TRBJ1-6, with D possibly being TRBD1 (6 bases). What was sequenced was tumor tissue. This receptor was identified in a human donor with melanoma. The CDR3 spells CASSPNPTRGSPLHF. As DNA, the CDR3 is TGTGCCAGCAGCCCGAACCCAACCAGGGGTTCACCCCTCCACTTT.